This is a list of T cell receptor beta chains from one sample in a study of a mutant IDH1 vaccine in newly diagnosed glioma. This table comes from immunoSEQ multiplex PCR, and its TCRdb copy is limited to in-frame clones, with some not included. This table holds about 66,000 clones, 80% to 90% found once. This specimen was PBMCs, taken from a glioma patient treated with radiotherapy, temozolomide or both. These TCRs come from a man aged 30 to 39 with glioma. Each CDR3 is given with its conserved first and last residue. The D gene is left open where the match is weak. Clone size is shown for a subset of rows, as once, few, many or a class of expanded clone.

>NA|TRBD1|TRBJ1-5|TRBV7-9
CASSLTQGEPRNQPQHF
TGTGCCAGCAGCTTAACGCAGGGGGAACCGAGAAATCAGCCCCAGCATTTT
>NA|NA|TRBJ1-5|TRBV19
CASNTVSHSNQPQHF
TGTGCCAGTAACACCGTCAGTCATAGCAATCAGCCCCAGCATTTT
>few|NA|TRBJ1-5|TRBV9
CASSGTQGSNQPQHF
TGTGCCAGCAGCGGTACACAAGGCTCCAATCAGCCCCAGCATTTT
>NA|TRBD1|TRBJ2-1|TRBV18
CASSDRQGTYNEQFF
TGTGCCAGCTCAGACAGACAGGGGACCTACAATGAGCAGTTCTTC
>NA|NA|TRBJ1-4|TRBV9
CASSDRTTEEKLFF
TGTGCCAGCAGCGATCGGACGACGGAGGAAAAACTGTTTTTT
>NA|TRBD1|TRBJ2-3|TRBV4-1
CASSQDLGQGAFRDTQYF
TGCGCCAGCAGCCAAGACCTCGGACAGGGGGCTTTCAGAGATACGCAGTATTTT
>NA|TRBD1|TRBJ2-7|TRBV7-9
CASSWDRSEQYF
TGTGCCAGCAGCTGGGACAGATCCGAGCAGTACTTC
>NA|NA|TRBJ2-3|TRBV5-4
CASSLDRPSTDTQYF
TGTGCCAGCAGCTTGGACAGACCTAGCACAGATACGCAGTATTTT
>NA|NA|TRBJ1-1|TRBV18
CASSPQINTEAFF
TGTGCCAGCTCACCACAGATTAACACTGAAGCTTTCTTT
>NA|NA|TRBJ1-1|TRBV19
CASSIRRVSQLEAFF
TGTGCCAGTAGTATTCGACGAGTATCCCAACTTGAAGCTTTCTTT
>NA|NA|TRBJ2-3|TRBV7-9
CASSLELSLTDTQYF
TGTGCCAGCAGCTTAGAGCTTAGTCTGACAGATACGCAGTATTTT
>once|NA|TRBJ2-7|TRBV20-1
CSAQGTEQYF
TGCAGTGCTCAAGGTACCGAGCAGTACTTC
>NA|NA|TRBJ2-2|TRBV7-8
CASSPSLSWTGELFF
TGTGCCAGCAGCCCCAGCCTGAGTTGGACCGGGGAGCTGTTTTTT
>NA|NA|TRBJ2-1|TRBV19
CASSIALLKGRGEQFF
TGTGCCAGTAGTATAGCCCTTTTAAAGGGCAGAGGTGAGCAGTTCTTC
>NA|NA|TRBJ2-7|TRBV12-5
CASGIETTPREQYF
TGTGCTAGTGGGATAGAGACTACCCCGCGCGAGCAGTACTTC
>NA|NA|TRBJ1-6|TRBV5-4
CASSLGAAVYNSPLHF
TGTGCCAGCAGCCTCGGGGCAGCGGTCTATAATTCACCCCTCCACTTT
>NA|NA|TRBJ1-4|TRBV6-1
CASSGRRTQNEEKLFF
TGTGCCAGCAGTGGACGGCGGACCCAGAATGAGGAAAAACTGTTTTTT
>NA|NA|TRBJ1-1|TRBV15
CATTPGFGSSEAFF
TGTGCCACCACCCCAGGGTTTGGGAGCTCTGAAGCTTTCTTT
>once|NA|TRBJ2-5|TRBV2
CASGRDRQYF
TGTGCCTCGGGCCGGGACCGCCAGTACTTC
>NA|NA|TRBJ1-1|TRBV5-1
CASSLESLTEAFF
TGCGCCAGCAGTCTGGAGAGCCTCACTGAAGCTTTCTTT
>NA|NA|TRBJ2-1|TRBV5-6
CASSLALGGSYNEQFF
TGTGCCAGCAGCTTGGCCCTGGGGGGCTCCTACAATGAGCAGTTCTTC
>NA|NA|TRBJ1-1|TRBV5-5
CASSLNPRSPEAFF
TGTGCCAGCAGCTTAAATCCCAGGAGTCCTGAAGCTTTCTTT